This T cell receptor (beta chain) was obtained from a study of T cell responses to AZD1222 COVID-19 vaccine. This clone has a single count. Sequenced by immunoSEQ multiplex PCR; TCRdb stores in-frame clones only, minus some. The table shows more than 50,000 clones, with less than 85% occurring only once. With 2 bases clipped from V and 1 base from J, the junction kept 4 bases outside the gene matches. Germline CDR1 is MNHNS and CDR2 is SASEGT. The CDR3 length is 15 residues. This TCR came from an adult in good health. The chain combines TRBV6-1 with TRBJ1-1, with TRBD1 identical over 7 bases. Sample: peripheral blood, taken on day 0 of MenACWY control vaccination. The CDR3 protein is CASSELYRGNTEAFF. In DNA form, the CDR3 reads TGTGCCAGCAGTGAACTTTACAGGGGGAACACTGAAGCTTTCTTT.